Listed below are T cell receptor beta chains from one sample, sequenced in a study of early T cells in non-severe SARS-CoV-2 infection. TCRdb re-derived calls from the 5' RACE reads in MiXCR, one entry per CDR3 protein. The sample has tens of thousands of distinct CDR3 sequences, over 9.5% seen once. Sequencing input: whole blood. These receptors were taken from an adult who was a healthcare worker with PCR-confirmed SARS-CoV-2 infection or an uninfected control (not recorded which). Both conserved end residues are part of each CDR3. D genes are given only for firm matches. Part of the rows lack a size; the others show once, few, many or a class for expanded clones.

TGTGCCAGTACCAACTTTGAAATGCGGACAGGATCCTATGGCTACACCTTC	CASTNFEMRTGSYGYTF	17	TRBV19	TRBJ1-2	.	TRBD1
TGTGCCAGCACCCCAACTGGGGAGACCCAGTACTTC	CASTPTGETQYF	12	TRBV7-9	TRBJ2-5	many	.
TGTGCCAGCAGTGCCCGTAGGGGAGAGACCCAGTACTTC	CASSARRGETQYF	13	TRBV2	TRBJ2-5	.	.
TGTGCCAGCAGCAGACAGACTAGCGGGCCCTACGAGCAGTACTTC	CASSRQTSGPYEQYF	15	TRBV9	TRBJ2-7	.	TRBD2
TGTGCCAGCAGCTTAAGTCTGTCGAACACTGAAGCTTTCTTT	CASSLSLSNTEAFF	14	TRBV7-9	TRBJ1-1	many	.
TGTGCCAGCAAGCCGAAGCCCTACAATGAGCAGTTCTTC	CASKPKPYNEQFF	13	TRBV27	TRBJ2-1	.	.
TGCGCCAGCAGCTTCGATGAGGGATTGCAGTTCTTC	CASSFDEGLQFF	12	TRBV5-1	TRBJ2-1	few	.
TGTGCCAGCAGCGCGGGACTAGCGGGGGGCCAAGAGACCCAGTACTTC	CASSAGLAGGQETQYF	16	TRBV7-8	TRBJ2-5	many	TRBD2
TGTGCCAGCACTTGGGGCGGGAACACTGAAGCTTTCTTT	CASTWGGNTEAFF	13	TRBV2	TRBJ1-1	few	.
TGCGCCAGTACCTTAGGGGTTAGCTCCTACAATGAGCAGTTCTTC	CASTLGVSSYNEQFF	15	TRBV5-1	TRBJ2-1	many	.
TGTGCCAGCAGCTTCGGGGGGGCCAGGGATACGCAGTATTTT	CASSFGGARDTQYF	14	TRBV7-2	TRBJ2-3	.	TRBD2
TGTGCCAGCAGTGTTCGCCACAATGAGCAGTTCTTC	CASSVRHNEQFF	12	TRBV6-1	TRBJ2-1	many	.